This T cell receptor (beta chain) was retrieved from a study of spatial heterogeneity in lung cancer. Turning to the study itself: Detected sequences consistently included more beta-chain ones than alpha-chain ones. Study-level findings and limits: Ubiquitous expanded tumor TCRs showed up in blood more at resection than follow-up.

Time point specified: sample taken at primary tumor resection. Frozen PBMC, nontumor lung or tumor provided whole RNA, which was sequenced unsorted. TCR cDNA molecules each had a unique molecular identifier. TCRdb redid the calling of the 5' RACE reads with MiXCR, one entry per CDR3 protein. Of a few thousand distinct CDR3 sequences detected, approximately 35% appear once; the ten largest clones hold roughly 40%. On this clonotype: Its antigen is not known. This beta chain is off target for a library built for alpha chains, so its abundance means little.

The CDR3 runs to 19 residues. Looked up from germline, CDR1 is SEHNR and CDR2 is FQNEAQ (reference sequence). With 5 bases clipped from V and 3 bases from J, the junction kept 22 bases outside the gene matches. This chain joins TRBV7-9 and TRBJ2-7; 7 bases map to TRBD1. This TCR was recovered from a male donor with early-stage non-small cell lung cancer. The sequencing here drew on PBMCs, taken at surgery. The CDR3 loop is CASSPRQIRQGMPGYEQYF. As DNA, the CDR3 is TGTGCCAGCAGCCCACGTCAAATTAGACAGGGAATGCCGGGCTACGAGCAGTACTTC.